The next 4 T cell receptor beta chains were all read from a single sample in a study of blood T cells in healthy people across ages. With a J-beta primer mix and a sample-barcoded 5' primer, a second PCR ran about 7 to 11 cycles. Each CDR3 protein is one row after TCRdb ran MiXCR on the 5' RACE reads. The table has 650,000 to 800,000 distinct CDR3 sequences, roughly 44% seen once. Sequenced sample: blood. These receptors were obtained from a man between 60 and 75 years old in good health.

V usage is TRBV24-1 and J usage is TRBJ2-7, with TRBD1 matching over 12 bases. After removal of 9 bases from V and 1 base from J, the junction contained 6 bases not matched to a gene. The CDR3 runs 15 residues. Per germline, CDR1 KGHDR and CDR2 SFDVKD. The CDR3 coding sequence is TGTGCCACCGGGACAGGGGGCGGAGGTTCCTACGAGCAGTACTTC. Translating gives CATGTGGGGSYEQYF.

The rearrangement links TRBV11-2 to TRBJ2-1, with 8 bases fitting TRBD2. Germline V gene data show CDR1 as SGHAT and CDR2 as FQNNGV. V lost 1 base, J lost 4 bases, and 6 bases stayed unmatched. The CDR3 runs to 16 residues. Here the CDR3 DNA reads TGTGCCAGCAGCTTAGCGGGACTAGGCATATACAATGAGCAGTTCTTC. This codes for CASSLAGLGIYNEQFF.

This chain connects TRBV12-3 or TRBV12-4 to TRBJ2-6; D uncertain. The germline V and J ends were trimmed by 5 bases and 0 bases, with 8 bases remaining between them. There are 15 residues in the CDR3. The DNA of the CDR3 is TGTGCCAGCAGTCCAAATTTCTCTGGGGCCAACGTCCTGACTTTC. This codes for CASSPNFSGANVLTF.

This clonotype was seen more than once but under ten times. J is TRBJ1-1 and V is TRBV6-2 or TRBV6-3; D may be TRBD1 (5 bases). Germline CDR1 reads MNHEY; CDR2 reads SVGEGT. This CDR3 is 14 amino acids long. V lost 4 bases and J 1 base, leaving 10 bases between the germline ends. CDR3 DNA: TGTGCCAGCAGTTCAGACAGTACGAACACTGAAGCTTTCTTT. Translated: CASSSDSTNTEAFF.